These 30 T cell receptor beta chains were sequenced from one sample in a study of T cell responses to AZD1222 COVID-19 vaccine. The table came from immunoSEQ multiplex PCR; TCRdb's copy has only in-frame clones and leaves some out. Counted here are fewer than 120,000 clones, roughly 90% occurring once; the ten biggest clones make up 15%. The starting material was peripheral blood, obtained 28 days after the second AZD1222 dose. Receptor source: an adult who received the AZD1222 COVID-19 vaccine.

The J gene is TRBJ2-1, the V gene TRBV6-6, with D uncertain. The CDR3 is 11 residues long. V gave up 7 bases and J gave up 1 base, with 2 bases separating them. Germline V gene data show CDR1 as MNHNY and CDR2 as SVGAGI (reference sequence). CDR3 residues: CASNSYNEQFF. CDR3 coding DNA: TGTGCCAGCAATTCCTACAATGAGCAGTTCTTC.

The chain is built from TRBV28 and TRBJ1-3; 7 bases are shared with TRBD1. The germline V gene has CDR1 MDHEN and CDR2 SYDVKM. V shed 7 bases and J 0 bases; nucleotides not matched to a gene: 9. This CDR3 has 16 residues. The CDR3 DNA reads TGTGCCAGCAACACAGGACAGGACTACTCTGGAAACACCATATATTTT. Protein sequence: CASNTGQDYSGNTIYF. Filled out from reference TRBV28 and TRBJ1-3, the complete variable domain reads DVKVTQSSRYLVKRTGEKVFLECVQDMDHENMFWYRQDPGLGLRLIYFSYDVKMKEKGDIPEGYSVSREKKERFSLILESASTNQTSMYLCASNTGQDYSGNTIYFGEGSWLTVV.

In DNA form, the CDR3 reads TGTGCCAGCAGCTTAAGTGGGGGAGGGGATGGTGAGCAGTTCTTC. It specifies CASSLSGGGDGEQFF. This chain uses TRBV11-3 with TRBJ2-1; 7 bases line up with TRBD2. In germline, CDR1 is SGHNT, CDR2 YENEEA. The CDR3 is 15 residues long. The junction had 10 bases not matched to a gene; V was cut back by 2 bases and J by 9 bases.

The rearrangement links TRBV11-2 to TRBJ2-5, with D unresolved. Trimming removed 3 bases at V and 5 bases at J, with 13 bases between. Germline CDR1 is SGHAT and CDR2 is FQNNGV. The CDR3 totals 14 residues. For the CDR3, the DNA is TGTGCCAGCAGCTTTCTCGGGCCACGTGAGACCCAGTACTTC. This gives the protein CASSFLGPRETQYF.

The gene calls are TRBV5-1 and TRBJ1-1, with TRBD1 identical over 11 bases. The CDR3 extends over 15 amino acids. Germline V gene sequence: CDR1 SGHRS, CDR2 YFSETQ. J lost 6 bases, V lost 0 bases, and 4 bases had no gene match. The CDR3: CASSLVGQGDPEAFF. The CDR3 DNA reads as TGCGCCAGCAGCTTGGTGGGACAGGGGGACCCTGAAGCTTTCTTT.

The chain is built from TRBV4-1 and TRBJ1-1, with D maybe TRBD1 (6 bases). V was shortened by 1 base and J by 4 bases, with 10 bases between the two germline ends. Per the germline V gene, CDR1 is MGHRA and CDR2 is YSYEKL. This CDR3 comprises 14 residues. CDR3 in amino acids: CASSQVGQLTEAFF. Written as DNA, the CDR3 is TGCGCCAGCAGCCAAGTCGGACAGCTCACTGAAGCTTTCTTT.

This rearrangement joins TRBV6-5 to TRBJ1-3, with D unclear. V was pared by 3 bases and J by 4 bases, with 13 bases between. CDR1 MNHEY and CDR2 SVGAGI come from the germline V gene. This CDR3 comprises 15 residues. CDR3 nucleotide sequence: TGTGCCAGCAGTTATTCGGGTGGGCTCGGAAACACCATATATTTT. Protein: CASSYSGGLGNTIYF.

CDR3 in DNA: TGTGCCAGCAGTGAAGGGGGGGACAGCTATAGCAATCAGCCCCAGCATTTT. It encodes CASSEGGDSYSNQPQHF. V gene TRBV6-1 combines with J gene TRBJ1-5; 7 nucleotides agree with TRBD1. V lost 1 base, J lost 0 bases, and 6 bases stayed unmatched. Germline V lookup: CDR1 MNHNS, CDR2 SASEGT. The CDR3 has 17 residues.

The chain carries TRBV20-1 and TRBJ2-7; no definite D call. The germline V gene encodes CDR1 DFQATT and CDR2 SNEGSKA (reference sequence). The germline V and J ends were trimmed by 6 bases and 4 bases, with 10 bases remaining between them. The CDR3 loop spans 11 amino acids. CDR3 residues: CSAPGKYEQYF. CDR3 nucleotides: TGCAGTGCGCCAGGAAAGTACGAGCAGTACTTC.

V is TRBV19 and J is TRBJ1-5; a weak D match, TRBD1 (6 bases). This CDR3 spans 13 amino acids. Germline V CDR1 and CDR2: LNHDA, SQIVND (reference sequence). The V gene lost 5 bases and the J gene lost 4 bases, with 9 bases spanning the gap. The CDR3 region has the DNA TGTGCCAGTAGTGGAACAGGGAATCAGCCCCAGCATTTT. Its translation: CASSGTGNQPQHF.

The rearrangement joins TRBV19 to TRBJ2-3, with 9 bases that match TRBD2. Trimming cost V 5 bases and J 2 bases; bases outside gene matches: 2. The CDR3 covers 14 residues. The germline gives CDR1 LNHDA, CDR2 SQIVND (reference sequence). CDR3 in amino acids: CASSASGVTDTQYF. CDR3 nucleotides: TGTGCCAGTAGTGCTAGCGGGGTCACAGATACGCAGTATTTT. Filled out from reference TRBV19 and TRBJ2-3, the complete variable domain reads DGGITQSPKYLFRKEGQNVTLSCEQNLNHDAMYWYRQDPGQGLRLIYYSQIVNDFQKGDIAEGYSVSREKKESFPLTVTSAQKNPTAFYLCASSASGVTDTQYFGPGTRLTVL.

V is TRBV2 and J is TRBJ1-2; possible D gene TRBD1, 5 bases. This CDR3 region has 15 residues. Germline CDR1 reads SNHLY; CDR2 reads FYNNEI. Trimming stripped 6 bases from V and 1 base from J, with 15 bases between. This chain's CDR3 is CASRYVTGINYGYTF. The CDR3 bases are TGTGCCAGCAGATACGTCACAGGAATTAACTATGGCTACACCTTC.

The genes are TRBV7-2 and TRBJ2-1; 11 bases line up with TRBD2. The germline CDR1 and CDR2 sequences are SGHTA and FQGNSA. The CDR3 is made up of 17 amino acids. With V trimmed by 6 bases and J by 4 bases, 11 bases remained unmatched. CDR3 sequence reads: CASRPSGASGRYNEQFF. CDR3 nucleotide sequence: TGTGCCAGCAGACCTTCCGGGGCTAGCGGGAGGTACAATGAGCAGTTCTTC.

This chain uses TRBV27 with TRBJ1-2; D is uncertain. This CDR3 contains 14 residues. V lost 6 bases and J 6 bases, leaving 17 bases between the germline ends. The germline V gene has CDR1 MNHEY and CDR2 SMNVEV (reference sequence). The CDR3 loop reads CASRATHLGNGYTF. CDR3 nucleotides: TGTGCCAGCAGAGCGACCCATTTGGGGAATGGCTACACCTTC.

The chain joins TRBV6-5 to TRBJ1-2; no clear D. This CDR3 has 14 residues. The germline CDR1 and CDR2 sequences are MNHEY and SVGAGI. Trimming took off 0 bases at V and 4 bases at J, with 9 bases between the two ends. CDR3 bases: TGTGCCAGCAGTTACTCGGTAGCGTCCTATGGCTACACCTTC. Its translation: CASSYSVASYGYTF.

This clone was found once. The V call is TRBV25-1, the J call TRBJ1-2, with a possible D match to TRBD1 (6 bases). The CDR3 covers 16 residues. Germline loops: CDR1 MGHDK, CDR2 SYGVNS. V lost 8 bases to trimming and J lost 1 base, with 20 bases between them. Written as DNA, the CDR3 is TGTGCCAGCCGCCTGGGGGCAAACCAAAATAACTATGGCTACACCTTC. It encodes CASRLGANQNNYGYTF.

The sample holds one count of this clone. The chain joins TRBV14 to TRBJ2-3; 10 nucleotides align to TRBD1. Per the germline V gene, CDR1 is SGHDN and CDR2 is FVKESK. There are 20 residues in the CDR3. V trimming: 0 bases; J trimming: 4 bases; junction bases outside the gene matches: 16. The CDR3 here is CASSQDFLPSDRGGADTQYF. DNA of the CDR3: TGTGCCAGCAGCCAAGATTTCCTGCCCTCGGACAGGGGGGGAGCAGATACGCAGTATTTT. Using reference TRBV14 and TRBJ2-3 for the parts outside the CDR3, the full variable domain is EAGVTQFPSHSVIEKGQTVTLRCDPISGHDNLYWYRRVMGKEIKFLLHFVKESKQDESGMPNNRFLAERTGGTYSTLKVQPAELEDSGVYFCASSQDFLPSDRGGADTQYFGPGTRLTVL.

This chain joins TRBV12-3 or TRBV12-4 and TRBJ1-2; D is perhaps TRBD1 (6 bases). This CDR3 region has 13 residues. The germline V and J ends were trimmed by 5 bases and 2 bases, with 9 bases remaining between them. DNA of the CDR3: TGTGCCAGCAGTCCAGGACAGAACTATGGCTACACCTTC. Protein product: CASSPGQNYGYTF.

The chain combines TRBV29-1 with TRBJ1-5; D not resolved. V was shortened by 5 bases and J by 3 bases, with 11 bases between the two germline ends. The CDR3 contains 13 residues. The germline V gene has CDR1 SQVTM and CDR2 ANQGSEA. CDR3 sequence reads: CSVIDTINQPQHF. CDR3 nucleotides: TGCAGCGTTATTGACACCATCAATCAGCCCCAGCATTTT.

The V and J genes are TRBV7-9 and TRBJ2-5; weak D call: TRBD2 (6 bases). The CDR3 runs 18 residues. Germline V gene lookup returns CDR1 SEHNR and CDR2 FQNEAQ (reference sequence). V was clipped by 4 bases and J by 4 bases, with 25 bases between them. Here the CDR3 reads CASSSRVQGERRGETQYF. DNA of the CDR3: TGTGCCAGCAGCTCCCGCGTTCAAGGGGAGAGGAGGGGAGAGACCCAGTACTTC.

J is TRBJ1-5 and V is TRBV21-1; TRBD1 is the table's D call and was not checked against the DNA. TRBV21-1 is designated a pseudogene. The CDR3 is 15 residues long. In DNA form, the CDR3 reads TGTGCCAGCAGCCATGGACAGGGCCTAAATCAGCCCCAGCATTTT. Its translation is CASSHGQGLNQPQHF.

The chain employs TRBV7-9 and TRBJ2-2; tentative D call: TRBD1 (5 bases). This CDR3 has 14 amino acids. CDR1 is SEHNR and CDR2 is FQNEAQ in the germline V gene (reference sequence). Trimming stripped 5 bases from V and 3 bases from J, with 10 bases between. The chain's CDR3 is CASSQAGYTGELFF. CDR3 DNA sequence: TGTGCCAGCAGCCAGGCAGGGTACACCGGGGAGCTGTTTTTT.

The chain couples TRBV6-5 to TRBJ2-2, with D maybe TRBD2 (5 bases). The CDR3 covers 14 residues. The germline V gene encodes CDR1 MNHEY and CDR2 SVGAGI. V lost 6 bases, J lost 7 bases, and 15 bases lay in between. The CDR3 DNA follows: TGTGCCAGCAGGGCCCTGAGGACTGACGGGGAGCTGTTTTTT. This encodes CASRALRTDGELFF.

The CDR3 protein is CASSLSIDRVGQPQHF. The CDR3, as DNA: TGTGCCAGCAGTTTAAGCATCGACAGGGTCGGTCAGCCCCAGCATTTT. This chain links TRBV27 with TRBJ1-5, with 7 nucleotides matching TRBD1. Germline V lookup: CDR1 MNHEY, CDR2 SMNVEV (reference sequence). The CDR3 sequence is 16 residues long. J gave up 6 bases and V 2 bases, and 10 bases lay outside the gene matches.

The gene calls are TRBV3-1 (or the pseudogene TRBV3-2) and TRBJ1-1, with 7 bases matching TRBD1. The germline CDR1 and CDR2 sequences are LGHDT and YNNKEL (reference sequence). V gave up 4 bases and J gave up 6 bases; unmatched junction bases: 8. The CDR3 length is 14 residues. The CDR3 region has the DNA TGTGCCAGCAGCCCGAACAGGGGAGGGGCTGAAGCTTTCTTT. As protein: CASSPNRGGAEAFF.

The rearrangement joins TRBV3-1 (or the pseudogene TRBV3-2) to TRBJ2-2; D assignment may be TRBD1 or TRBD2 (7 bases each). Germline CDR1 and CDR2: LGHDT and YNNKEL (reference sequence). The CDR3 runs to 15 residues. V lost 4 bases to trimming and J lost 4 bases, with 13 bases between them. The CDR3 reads CASSPFRGGTGELFF. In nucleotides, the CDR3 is TGTGCCAGCAGCCCTTTCAGGGGGGGCACCGGGGAGCTGTTTTTT.

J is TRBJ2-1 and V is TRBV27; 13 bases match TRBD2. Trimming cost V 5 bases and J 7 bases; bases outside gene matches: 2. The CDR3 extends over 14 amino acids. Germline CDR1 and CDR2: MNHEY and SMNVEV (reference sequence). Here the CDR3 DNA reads TGTGCCAGCAGTGCGGGACTAGCGGGAAATGAGCAGTTCTTC. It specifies CASSAGLAGNEQFF.

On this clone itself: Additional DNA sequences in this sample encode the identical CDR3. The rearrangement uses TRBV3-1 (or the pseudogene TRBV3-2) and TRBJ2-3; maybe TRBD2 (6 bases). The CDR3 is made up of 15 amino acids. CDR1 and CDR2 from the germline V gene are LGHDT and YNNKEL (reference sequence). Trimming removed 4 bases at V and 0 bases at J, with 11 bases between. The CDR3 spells CASSPTGTSTDTQYF. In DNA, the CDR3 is TGTGCCAGCAGCCCCACGGGGACTAGCACAGATACGCAGTATTTT.

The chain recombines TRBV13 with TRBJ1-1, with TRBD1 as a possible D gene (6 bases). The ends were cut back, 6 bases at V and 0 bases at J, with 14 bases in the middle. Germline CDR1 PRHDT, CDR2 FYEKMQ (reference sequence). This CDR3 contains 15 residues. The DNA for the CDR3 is TGTGCCAGCAGGTCCCGGGGGGGCTTGAACACTGAAGCTTTCTTT. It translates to CASRSRGGLNTEAFF.

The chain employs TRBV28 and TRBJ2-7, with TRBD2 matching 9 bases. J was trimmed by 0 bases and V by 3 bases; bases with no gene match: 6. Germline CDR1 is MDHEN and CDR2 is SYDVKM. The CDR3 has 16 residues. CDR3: CASSFALAGLSYEQYF. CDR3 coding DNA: TGTGCCAGCAGTTTTGCACTAGCGGGCCTCTCCTACGAGCAGTACTTC.